The sequence of this T cell receptor beta chain was determined in a study of blood T cell repertoires in COVID-19. Study in general: PBMCs, B-cell-depleted T cells, or T cells provided the cDNA or gDNA that made up the material.

This CDR3 is built from 15 residues. Germline trimming cut 6 bases from V and 4 bases from J; bases unmatched to any gene: 3. Germline values: CDR1 SNHLY, CDR2 FYNNEI. How the authors handled the data: Amplification with reference gene primers provided the estimates of nucleated cell counts. Sequencing used immunoSEQ multiplex PCR; TCRdb keeps in-frame clones, though not all of them. V, J and clone size are those of that table, while D and trimming were read from the DNA. The repertoire holds roughly 140,000 clones, with approximately 90% as singletons. The source of this sequence is a woman aged 40 to 50 with acute or convalescent COVID-19. The chain carries TRBV2 and TRBJ2-1; 13 bases fit TRBD2. Sequenced: peripheral blood. CDR3 in DNA: TGTGCCAGCAGACTAGCGGGAGGGGTTTACAATGAGCAGTTCTTC. Protein: CASRLAGGVYNEQFF.